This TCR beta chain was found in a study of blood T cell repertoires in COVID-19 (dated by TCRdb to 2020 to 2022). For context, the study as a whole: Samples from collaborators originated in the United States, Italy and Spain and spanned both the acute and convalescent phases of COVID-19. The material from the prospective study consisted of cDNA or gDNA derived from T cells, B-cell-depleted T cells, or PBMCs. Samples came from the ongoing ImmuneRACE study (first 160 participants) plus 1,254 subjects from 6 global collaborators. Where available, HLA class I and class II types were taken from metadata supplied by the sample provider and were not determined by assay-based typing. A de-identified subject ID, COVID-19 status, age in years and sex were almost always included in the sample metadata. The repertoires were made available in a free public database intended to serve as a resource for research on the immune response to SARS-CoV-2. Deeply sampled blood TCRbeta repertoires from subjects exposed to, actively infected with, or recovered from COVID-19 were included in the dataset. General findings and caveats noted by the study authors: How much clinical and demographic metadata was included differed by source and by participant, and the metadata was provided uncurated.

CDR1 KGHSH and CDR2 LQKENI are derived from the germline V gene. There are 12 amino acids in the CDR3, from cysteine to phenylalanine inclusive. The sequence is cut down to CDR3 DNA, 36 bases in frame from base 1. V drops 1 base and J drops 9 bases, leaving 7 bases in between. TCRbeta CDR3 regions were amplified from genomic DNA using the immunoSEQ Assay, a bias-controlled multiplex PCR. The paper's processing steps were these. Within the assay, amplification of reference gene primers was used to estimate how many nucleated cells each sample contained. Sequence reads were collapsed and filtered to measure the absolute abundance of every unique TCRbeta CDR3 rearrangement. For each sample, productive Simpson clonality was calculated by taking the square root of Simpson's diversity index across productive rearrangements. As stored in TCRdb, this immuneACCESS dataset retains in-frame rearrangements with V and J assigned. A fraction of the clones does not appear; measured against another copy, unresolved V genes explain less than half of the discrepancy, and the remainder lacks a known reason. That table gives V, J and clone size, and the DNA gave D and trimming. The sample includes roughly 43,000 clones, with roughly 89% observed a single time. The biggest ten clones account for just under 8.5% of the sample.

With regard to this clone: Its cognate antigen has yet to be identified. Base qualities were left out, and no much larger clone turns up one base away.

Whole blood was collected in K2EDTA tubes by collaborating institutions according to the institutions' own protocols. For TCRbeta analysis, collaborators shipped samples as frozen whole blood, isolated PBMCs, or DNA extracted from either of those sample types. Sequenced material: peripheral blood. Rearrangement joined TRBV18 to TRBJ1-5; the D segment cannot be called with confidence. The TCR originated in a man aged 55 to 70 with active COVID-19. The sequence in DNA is TGTGCCAGCTCACCACGCGAGGGGCCCCAGCATTTT. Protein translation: CASSPREGPQHF.